This TCR beta chain was retrieved from a study of response to subunit inactivated influenza vaccine. Study observations and caveats: The authors suggested that few new T cells are recruited per seasonal influenza vaccination.

Trimming left V 0 bases short and J 1 base short, with 3 bases between. The CDR3 is 14 residues long. From germline, CDR1 is MNHEY and CDR2 SVGAGI. This clonotype appeared many times. Its antigen is still unknown. TCRdb passed the RT-PCR reads through MiXCR, listing each CDR3 protein once. The sample carries about 520,000 distinct CDR3 sequences, roughly 7.9% recorded once. This TCR derives from a man aged 45 to 75 who received an inactivated influenza vaccine. The specimen comprised PBMCs from blood, sampled around 25 months after vaccination. The V call is TRBV6-5, the J call TRBJ2-2, with D unresolved. Here the CDR3 reads CASSYSRNTGELFF. The CDR3 DNA follows: TGTGCCAGCAGTTACTCACGGAACACCGGGGAGCTGTTTTTT.